The present T cell receptor beta chain was sequenced within a study of vaccination effects on CD4 cells after COVID-19. Across the study: The second dose preceded post-vaccine samples by a median of 72 days.

Ahead of sequencing, the ViraFEST assay grew antigen-specific CD4+ T cells using viral peptide pools. At the end of around eleven days of culture, CD4+ T cells were isolated. Everyone in the study got two shots of either the BNT162b2 or mRNA-1273 vaccine. IL-2 medium took the place of half the medium on both days 3 and 7. Sequencing used immunoSEQ multiplex PCR; TCRdb keeps in-frame clones, though not all of them. Of some 22,000 clones in the sample, over 75% were seen once. As regards this clone: Its antigen is not known.

Sequenced here: CD4+ T cells from PBMCs cultured with HCoV-NL63 spike peptides, sampled after COVID-19 vaccination. This clonotype was obtained from a human donor who received a COVID-19 vaccine.

This chain's CDR3 is CASSPYGQGGEKLFF. CDR3 nucleotides: TGTGCCAGCTCACCATACGGACAGGGGGGAGAAAAACTGTTTTTT. The J gene is TRBJ1-4, the V gene TRBV18; TRBD1 matches at 10 bases. The length of the CDR3 is 15 residues. Germline values: CDR1 KGHSH, CDR2 LQKENI. V was pared by 2 bases and J by 8 bases, with 5 bases of the junction left unmatched.